This T cell receptor beta chain derives from a study of T cell repertoires in cytomegalovirus infection. Looked up from germline, CDR1 is SGHTA and CDR2 is FQGNSA. The CDR3 has 13 residues. Each CDR3 protein gets one entry after TCRdb re-called the reads with MiXCR. Among over 200,000 distinct CDR3 sequences listed, roughly 13% were seen once. Points on this clonotype: A clone one base away is much larger, so this may be a read error.

The TCR originated in a human donor in good health (CMV status not recorded). Some clones in this sample may be carry-over from other donors' samples. Sequenced input: PBMCs. The chain links TRBV7-2 to TRBJ1-1; D gene unclear. The CDR3 protein is CASNLEARTEAFF. The CDR3 DNA reads as TGTGCCAGCAACTTAGAGGCGCGGACTGAAGCTTTCTTT.